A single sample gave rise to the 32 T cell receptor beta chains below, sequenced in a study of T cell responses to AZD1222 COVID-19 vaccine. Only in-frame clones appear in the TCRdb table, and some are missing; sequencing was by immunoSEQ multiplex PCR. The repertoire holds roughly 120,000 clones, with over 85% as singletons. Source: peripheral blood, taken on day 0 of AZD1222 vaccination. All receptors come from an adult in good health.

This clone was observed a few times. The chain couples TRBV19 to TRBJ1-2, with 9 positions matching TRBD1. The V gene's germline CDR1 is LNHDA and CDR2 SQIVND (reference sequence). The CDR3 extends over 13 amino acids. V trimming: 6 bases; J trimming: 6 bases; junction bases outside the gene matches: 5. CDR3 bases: TGTGCCAGTAGGAAACAGGGGGCGGATGGCTACACCTTC. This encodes CASRKQGADGYTF.

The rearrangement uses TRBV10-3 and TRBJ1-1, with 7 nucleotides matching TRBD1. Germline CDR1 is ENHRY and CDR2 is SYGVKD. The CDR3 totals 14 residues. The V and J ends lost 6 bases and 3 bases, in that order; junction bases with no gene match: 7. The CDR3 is CAIRTGFGDTEAFF. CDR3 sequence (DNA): TGTGCCATCAGGACAGGGTTTGGCGACACTGAAGCTTTCTTT.

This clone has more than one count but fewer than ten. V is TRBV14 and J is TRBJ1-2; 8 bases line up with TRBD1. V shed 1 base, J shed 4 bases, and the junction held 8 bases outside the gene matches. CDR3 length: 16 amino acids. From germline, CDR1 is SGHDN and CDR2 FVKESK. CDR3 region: CASSQVSGGWGYGYTF. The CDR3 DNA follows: TGTGCCAGCAGCCAAGTCTCAGGGGGCTGGGGCTATGGCTACACCTTC.

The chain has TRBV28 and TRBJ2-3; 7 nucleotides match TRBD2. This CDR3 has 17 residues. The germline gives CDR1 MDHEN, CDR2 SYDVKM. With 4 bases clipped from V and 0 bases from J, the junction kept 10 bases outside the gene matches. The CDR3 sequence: CASSSPALADSTDTQYF. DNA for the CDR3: TGTGCCAGCAGTTCCCCGGCCCTAGCGGACAGCACAGATACGCAGTATTTT.

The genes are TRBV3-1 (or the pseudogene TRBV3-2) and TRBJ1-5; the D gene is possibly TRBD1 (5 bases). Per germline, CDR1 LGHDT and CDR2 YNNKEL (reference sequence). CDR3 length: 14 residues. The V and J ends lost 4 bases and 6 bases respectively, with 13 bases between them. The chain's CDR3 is CASSPMGGGQPQHF. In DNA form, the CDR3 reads TGTGCCAGCAGCCCGATGGGGGGAGGTCAGCCCCAGCATTTT.

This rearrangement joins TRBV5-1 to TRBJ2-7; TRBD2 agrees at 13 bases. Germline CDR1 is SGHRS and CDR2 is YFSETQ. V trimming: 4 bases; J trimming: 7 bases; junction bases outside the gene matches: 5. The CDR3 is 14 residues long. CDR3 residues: CASSRTSGSWEQYF. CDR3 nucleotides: TGCGCCAGCAGCCGGACTAGCGGGAGTTGGGAGCAGTACTTC.

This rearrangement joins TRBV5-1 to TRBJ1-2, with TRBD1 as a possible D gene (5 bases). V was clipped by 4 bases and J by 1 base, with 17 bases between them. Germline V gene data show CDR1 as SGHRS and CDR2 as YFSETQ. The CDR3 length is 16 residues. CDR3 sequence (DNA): TGCGCCAGCAGCCCGCTGGGGAGGGGAGGTAACTATGGCTACACCTTC. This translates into CASSPLGRGGNYGYTF.

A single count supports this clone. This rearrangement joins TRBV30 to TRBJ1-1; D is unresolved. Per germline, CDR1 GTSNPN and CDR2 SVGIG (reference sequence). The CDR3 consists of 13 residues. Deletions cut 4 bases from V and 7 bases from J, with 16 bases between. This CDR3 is CAWTPEGGREAFF. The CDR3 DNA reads TGTGCCTGGACCCCAGAGGGAGGGCGTGAAGCTTTCTTT.

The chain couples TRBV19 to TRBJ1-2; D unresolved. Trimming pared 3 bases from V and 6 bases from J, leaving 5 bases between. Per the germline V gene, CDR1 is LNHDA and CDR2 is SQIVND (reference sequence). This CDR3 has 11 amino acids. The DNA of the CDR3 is TGTGCCAGTAGTATGACGGATGGCTACACCTTC. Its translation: CASSMTDGYTF.

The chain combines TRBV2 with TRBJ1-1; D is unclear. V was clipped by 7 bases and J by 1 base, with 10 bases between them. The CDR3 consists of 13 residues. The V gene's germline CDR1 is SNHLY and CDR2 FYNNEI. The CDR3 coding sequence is TGTGCCAGCAATAGGGAGCCGAACACTGAAGCTTTCTTT. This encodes CASNREPNTEAFF.

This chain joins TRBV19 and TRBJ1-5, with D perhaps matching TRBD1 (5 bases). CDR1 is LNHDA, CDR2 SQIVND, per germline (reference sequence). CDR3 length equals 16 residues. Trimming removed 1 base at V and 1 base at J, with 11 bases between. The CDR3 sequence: CASSIVRASSNQPQHF. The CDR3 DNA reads TGTGCCAGTAGTATAGTCAGGGCTTCAAGCAATCAGCCCCAGCATTTT. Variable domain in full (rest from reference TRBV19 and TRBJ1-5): DGGITQSPKYLFRKEGQNVTLSCEQNLNHDAMYWYRQDPGQGLRLIYYSQIVNDFQKGDIAEGYSVSREKKESFPLTVTSAQKNPTAFYLCASSIVRASSNQPQHFGDGTRLSIL.

The CDR3 nucleotides read TGTGCCAGCAGTGCCAGACAGGGGGCGCAGGGCTACACCTTC. Translation gives CASSARQGAQGYTF. The chain is built from TRBV28 and TRBJ1-2; 10 bases match TRBD1. This CDR3 has 14 residues. The germline gives CDR1 MDHEN, CDR2 SYDVKM. The V segment lost 5 bases and the J segment 8 bases; nucleotides outside the gene matches: 8.

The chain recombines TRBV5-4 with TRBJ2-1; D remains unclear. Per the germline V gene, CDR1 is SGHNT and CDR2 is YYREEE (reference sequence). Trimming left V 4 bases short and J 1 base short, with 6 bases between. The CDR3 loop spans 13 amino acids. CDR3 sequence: CASSPPSYNEQFF. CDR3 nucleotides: TGTGCCAGCAGCCCCCCTTCCTACAATGAGCAGTTCTTC.

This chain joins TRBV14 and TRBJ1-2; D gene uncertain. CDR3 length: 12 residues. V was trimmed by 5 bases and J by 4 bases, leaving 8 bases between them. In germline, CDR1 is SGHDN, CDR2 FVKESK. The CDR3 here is CASSMRVYGYTF. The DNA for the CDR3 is TGTGCCAGCAGCATGAGAGTCTATGGCTACACCTTC. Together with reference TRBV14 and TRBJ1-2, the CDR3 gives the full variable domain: EAGVTQFPSHSVIEKGQTVTLRCDPISGHDNLYWYRRVMGKEIKFLLHFVKESKQDESGMPNNRFLAERTGGTYSTLKVQPAELEDSGVYFCASSMRVYGYTFGSGTRLTVV.

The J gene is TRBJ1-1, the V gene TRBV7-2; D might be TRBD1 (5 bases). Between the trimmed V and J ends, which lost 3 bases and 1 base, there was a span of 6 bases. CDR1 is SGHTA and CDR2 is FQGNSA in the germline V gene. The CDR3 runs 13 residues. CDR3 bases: TGTGCCAGCAGCTTCACAGGGAACACTGAAGCTTTCTTT. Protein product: CASSFTGNTEAFF.

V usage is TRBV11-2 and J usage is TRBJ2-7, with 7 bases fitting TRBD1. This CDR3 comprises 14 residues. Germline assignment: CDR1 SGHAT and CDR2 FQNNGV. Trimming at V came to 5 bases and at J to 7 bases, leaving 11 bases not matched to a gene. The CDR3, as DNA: TGTGCCAGCAGCCTAACTTCGGGACAGCTGGAGCAGTACTTC. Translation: CASSLTSGQLEQYF.

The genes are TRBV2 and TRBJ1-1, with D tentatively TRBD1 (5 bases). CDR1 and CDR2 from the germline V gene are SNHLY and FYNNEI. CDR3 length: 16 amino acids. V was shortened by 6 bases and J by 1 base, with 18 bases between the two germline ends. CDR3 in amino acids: CASRDPVRGPNTEAFF. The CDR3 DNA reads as TGTGCCAGCAGGGATCCGGTCCGGGGACCGAACACTGAAGCTTTCTTT.

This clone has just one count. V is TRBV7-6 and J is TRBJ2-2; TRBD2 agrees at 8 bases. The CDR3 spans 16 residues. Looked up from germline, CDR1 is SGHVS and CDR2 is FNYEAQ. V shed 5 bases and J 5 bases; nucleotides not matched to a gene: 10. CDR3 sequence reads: CASSVASGWNTGELFF. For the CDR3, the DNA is TGTGCCAGCAGCGTCGCTAGCGGGTGGAATACCGGGGAGCTGTTTTTT.

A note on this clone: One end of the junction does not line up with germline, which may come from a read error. The CDR3 DNA reads TGTGCTAGCAGCCCCGGTTTTTCTGGGGCCAACGTCCTGACTTTC. This codes for CASSPGFSGANVLTF. The chain is built from TRBV7-7 and TRBJ2-6; D is ambiguous. Looked up from germline, CDR1 is SSHAT and CDR2 is FNYEAQ (reference sequence). CDR3 size: 15 residues.

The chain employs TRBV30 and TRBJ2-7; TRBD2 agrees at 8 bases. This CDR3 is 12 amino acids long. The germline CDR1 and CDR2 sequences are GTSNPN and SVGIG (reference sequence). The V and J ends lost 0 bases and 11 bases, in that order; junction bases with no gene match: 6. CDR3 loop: CAWSVQSGRKYF. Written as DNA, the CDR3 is TGTGCCTGGAGTGTACAAAGCGGGAGAAAGTACTTC. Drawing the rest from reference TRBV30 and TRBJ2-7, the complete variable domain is SQTIHQWPATLVQPVGSPLSLECTVEGTSNPNLYWYRQAAGRGLQLLFYSVGIGQISSEVPQNLSASRPQDRQFILSSKKLLLSDSGFYLCAWSVQSGRKYFGPGTRLTVT.

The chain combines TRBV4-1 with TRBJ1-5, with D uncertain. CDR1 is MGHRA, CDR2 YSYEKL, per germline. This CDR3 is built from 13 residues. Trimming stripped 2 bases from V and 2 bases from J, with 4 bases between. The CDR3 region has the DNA TGCGCCAGCAGCCAACAAGGCAATCAGCCCCAGCATTTT. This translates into CASSQQGNQPQHF.

The CDR3 nucleotides read TGTGCCAGCAGCGTAGGGTCTGGAAACACCATATATTTT. This codes for CASSVGSGNTIYF. This sequence joins TRBV7-3 and TRBJ1-3; D is uncertain. With 5 bases removed from V and 1 base from J, the gap between germline ends came to 6 bases. The CDR3 loop spans 13 amino acids. Germline CDR1 and CDR2: SGHTA and FQGTGA.

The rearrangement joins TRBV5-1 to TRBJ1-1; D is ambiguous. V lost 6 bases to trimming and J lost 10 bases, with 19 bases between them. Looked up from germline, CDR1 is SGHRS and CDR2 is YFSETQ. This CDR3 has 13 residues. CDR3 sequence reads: CASKQASPNRAFF. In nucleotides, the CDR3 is TGCGCCAGCAAGCAGGCGAGTCCTAATAGAGCTTTCTTT.

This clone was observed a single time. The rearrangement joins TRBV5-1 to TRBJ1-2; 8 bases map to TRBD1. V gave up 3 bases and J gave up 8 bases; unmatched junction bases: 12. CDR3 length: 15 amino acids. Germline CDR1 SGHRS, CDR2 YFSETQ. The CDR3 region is CASSSTGGEWNGYTF. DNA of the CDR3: TGCGCCAGCAGCTCCACAGGGGGAGAATGGAACGGCTACACCTTC.

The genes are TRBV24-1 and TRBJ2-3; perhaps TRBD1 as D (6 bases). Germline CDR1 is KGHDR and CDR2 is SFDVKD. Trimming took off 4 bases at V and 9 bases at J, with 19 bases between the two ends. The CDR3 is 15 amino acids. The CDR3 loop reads CATSDPKQGTGTQYF. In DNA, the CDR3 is TGTGCCACCAGTGACCCTAAACAGGGCACAGGCACGCAGTATTTT.

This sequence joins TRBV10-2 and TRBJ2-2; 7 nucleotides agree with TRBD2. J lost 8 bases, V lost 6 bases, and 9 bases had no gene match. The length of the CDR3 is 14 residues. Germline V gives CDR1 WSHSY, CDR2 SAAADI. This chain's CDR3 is CASRSSGINGELFF. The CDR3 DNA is TGCGCCAGCAGATCGAGCGGGATTAATGGGGAGCTGTTTTTT.

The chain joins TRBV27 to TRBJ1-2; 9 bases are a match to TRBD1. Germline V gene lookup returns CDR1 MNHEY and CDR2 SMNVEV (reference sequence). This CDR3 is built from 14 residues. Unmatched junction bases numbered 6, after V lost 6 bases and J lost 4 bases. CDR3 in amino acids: CASSSGTGLYGYTF. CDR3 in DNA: TGTGCCAGCAGCTCAGGGACAGGGCTCTATGGCTACACCTTC.

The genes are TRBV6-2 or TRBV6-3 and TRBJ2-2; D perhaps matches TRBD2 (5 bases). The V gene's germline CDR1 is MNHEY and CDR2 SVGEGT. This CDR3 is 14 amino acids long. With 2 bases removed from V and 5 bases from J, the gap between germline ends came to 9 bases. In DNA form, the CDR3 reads TGTGCCAGCAGTTACACGGGCGGGACCGGGGAGCTGTTTTTT. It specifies CASSYTGGTGELFF.

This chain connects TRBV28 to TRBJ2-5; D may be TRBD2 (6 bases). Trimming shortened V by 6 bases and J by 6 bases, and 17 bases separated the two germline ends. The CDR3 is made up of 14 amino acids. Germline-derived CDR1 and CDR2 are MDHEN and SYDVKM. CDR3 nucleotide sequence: TGTGCCAGCAGATCCCTGCGGGCGGGGCAGACCCAGTACTTC. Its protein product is CASRSLRAGQTQYF.

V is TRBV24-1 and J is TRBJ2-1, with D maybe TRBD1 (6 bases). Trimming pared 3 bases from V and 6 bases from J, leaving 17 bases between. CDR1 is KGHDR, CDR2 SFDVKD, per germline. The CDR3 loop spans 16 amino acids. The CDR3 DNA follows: TGTGCCACCAGTGATGAAACAGGGAAGGCGAGCAATGAGCAGTTCTTC. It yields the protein CATSDETGKASNEQFF.

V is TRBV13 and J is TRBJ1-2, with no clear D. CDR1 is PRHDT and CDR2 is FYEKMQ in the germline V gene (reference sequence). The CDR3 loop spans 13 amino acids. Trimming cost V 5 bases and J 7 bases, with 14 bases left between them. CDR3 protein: CASSIRTARGYTF. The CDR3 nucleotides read TGTGCCAGCAGCATTCGGACCGCTCGTGGCTACACCTTC.

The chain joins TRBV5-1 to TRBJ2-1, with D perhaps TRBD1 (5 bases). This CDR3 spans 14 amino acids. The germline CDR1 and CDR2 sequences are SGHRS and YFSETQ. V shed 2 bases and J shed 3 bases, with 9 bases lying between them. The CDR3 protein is CASSFRQGYNEQFF. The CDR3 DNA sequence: TGCGCCAGCAGCTTTAGGCAGGGCTACAATGAGCAGTTCTTC.